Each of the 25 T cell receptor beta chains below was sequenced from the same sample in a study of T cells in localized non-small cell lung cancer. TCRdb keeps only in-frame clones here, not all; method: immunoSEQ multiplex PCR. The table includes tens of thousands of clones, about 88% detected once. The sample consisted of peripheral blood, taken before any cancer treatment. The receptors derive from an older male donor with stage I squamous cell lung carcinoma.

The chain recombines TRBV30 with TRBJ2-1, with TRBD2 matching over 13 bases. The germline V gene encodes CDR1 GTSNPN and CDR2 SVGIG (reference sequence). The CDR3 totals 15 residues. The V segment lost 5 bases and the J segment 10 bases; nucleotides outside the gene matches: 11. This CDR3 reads CAWGETSGRAIEQFF. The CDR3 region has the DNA TGTGCCTGGGGTGAAACTAGCGGGAGGGCCATCGAGCAGTTCTTC.

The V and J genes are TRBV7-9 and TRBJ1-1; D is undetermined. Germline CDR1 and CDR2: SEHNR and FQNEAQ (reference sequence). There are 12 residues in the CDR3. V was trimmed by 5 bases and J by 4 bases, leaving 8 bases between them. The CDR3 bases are TGTGCCAGCAGCCGGACCCCCACTGAAGCTTTCTTT. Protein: CASSRTPTEAFF.

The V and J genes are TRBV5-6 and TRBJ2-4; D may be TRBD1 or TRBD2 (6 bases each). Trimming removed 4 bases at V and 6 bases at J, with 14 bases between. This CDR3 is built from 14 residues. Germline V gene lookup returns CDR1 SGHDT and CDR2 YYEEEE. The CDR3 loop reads CASSRTSRGNIQYF. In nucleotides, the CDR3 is TGTGCCAGCAGCCGTACTAGCAGGGGAAACATTCAGTACTTC.

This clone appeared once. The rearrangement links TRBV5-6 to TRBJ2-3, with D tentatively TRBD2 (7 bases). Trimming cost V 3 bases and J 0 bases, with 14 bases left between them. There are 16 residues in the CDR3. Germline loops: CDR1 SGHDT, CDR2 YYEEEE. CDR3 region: CASSSRGGTSTDTQYF. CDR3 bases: TGTGCCAGCAGCTCGAGGGGGGGAACTAGCACAGATACGCAGTATTTT.

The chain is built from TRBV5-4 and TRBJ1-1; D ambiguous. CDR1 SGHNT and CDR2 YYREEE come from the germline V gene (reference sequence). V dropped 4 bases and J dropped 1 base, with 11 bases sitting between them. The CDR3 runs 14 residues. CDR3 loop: CASSQPTGNTEAFF. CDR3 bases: TGTGCCAGCAGCCAACCGACGGGGAACACTGAAGCTTTCTTT.

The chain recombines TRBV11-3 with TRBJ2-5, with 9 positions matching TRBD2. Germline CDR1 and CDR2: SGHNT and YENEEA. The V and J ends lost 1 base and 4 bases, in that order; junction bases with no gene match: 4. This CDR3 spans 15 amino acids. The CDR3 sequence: CASSLGAGGIETQYF. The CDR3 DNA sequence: TGTGCCAGCAGCTTAGGAGCGGGGGGAATAGAGACCCAGTACTTC.

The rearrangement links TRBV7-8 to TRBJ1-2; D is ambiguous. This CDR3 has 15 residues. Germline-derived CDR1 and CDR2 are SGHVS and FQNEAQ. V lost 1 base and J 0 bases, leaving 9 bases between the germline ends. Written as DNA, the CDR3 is TGTGCCAGCAGCTTAGGGCAGTCAGCTAACTATGGCTACACCTTC. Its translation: CASSLGQSANYGYTF.

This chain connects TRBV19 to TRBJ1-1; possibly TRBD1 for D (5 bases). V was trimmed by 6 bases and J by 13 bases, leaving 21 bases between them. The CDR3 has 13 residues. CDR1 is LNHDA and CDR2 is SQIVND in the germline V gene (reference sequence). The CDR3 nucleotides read TGTGCCAGTAGCCCGGGGCCCTCCCTAAGTTGTTTCTTT. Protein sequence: CASSPGPSLSCFF.

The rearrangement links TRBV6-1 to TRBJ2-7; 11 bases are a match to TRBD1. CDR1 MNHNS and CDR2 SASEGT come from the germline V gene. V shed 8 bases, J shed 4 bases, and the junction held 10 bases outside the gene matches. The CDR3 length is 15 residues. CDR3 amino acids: CASGDPGQGVYEQYF. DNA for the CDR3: TGTGCCAGCGGGGATCCGGGACAGGGGGTTTACGAGCAGTACTTC.

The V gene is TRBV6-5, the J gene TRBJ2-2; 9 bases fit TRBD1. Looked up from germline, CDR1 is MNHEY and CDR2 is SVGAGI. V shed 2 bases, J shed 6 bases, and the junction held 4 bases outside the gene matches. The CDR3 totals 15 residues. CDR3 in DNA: TGTGCCAGCAGTTACCGGACAGGGGAGTCCGGGGAGCTGTTTTTT. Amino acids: CASSYRTGESGELFF.

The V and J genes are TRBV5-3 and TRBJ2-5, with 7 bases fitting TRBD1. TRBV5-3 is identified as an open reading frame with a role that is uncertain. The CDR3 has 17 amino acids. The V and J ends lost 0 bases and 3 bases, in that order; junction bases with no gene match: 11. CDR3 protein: CARSLGLSGTEEETQYF. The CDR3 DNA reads TGTGCCAGAAGCTTGGGCCTTTCCGGGACAGAAGAAGAGACCCAGTACTTC.

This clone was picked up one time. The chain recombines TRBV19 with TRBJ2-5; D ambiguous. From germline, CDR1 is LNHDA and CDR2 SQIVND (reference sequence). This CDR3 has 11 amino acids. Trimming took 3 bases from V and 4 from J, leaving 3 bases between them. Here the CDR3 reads CASSIRETQYF. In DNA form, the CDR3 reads TGTGCCAGTAGTATCAGAGAGACCCAGTACTTC.

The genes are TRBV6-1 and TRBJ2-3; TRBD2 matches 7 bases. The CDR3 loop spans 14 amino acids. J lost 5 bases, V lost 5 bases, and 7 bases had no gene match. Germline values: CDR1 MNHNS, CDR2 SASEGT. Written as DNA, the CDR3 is TGTGCCAGCAGTTGGGAGGGCCTTGAAGATACGCAGTATTTT. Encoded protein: CASSWEGLEDTQYF.

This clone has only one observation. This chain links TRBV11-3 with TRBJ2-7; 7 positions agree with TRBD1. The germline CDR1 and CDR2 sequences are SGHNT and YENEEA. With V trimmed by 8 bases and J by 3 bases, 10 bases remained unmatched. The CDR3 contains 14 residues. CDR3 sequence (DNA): TGTGCCAGCCGGCCCCAGACAGGGAGCTACGAGCAGTACTTC. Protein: CASRPQTGSYEQYF.

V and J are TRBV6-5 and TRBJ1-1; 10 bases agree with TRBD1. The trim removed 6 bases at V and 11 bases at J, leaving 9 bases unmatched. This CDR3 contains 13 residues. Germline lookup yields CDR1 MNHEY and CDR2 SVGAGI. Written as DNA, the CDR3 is TGTGCCAGCAGACCTCCAGGGACAGGGGAGGCTTTCTTT. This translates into CASRPPGTGEAFF.

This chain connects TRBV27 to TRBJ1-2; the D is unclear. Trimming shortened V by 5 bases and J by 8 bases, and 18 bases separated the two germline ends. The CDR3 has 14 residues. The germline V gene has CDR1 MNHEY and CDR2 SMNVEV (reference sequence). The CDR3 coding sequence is TGTGCCAGCAGTCCCCGGTTGGCCTATGAGGGCTACACCTTC. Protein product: CASSPRLAYEGYTF.

CDR3 in amino acids: CASTPGDYSTGTQYF. The CDR3 DNA reads as TGCGCCAGCACCCCCGGAGACTATTCTACAGGGACCCAGTACTTC. V gene TRBV5-1 combines with J gene TRBJ2-5; D tentatively fits TRBD1 or TRBD2 (5 bases each). From germline, CDR1 is SGHRS and CDR2 YFSETQ. V was clipped by 6 bases and J by 7 bases, with 22 bases between them. This CDR3 has 15 amino acids.

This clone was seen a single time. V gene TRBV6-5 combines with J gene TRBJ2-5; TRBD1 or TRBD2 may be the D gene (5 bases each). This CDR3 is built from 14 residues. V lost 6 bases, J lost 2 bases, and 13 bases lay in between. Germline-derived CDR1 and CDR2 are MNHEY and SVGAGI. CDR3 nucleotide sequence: TGTGCCAGCAGCTTTGGGACGGCACAAGAGACCCAGTACTTC. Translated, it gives CASSFGTAQETQYF.

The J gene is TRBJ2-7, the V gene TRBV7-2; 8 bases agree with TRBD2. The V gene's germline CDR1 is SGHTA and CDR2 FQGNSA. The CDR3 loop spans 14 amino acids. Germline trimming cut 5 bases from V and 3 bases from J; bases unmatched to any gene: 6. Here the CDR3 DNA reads TGTGCCAGCAGCCTTAGCGGGAAAAACTACGAGCAGTACTTC. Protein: CASSLSGKNYEQYF.

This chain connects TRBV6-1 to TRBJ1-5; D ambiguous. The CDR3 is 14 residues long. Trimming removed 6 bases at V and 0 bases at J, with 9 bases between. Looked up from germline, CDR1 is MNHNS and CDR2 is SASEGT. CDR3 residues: CASSEQHSNQPQHF. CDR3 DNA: TGTGCCAGCAGCGAACAACATAGCAATCAGCCCCAGCATTTT.

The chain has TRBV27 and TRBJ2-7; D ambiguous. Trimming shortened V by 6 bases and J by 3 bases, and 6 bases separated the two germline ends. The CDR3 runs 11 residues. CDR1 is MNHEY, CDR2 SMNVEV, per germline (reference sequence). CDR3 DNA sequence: TGTGCCAGCAGCCACAACTACGAGCAGTACTTC. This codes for CASSHNYEQYF.

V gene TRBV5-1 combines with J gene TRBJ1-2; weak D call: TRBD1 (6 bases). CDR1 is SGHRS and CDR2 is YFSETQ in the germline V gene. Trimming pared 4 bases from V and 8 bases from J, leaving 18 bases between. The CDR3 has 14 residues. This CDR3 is CASSPGAGSDGYTF. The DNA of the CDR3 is TGCGCCAGCAGCCCGGGGGCAGGGTCGGACGGCTACACCTTC.

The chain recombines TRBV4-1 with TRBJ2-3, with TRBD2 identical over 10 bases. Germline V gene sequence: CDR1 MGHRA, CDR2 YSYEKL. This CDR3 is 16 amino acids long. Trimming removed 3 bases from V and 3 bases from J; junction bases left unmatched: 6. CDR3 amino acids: CASSQLAGGGTDTQYF. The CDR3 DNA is TGCGCCAGCAGCCAGTTAGCGGGAGGAGGGACAGATACGCAGTATTTT.

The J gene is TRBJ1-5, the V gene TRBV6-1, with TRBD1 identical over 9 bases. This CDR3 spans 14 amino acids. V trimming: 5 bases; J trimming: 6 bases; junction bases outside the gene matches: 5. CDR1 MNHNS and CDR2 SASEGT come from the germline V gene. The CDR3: CASSTGGGSQPQHF. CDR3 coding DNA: TGTGCCAGCAGTACAGGGGGCGGGAGTCAGCCCCAGCATTTT.

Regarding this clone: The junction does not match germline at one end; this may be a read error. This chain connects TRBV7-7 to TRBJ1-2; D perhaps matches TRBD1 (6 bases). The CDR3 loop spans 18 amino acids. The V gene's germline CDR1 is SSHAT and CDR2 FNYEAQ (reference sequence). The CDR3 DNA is TGTGCTAGCAGCCCCCTCCCCCAGGGGTCCTTAGCTAACTATGGCTACACCTTC. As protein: CASSPLPQGSLANYGYTF.